This TCR beta chain was obtained from a study of shared clonotypes between healthy human individuals. The CD4+ fraction was divided into a CD45RA+ naive subset and a CD45RA-negative memory subset. Assay: immunoSEQ multiplex PCR; the TCRdb copy retains only in-frame clones and omits some. The repertoire holds approximately 1.4 million clones, with nearly 99% as singletons. V lost 5 bases, J lost 6 bases, and 13 bases lay in between. The germline V gene has CDR1 SGHNT and CDR2 YENEEA. The CDR3 totals 14 residues. The sequenced sample was naive CD4+ T cells sorted from blood. Subset: CD45RA+ positively selected. The TCR originated in a man aged 25 to 45 in good health. The rearrangement links TRBV11-3 to TRBJ2-2; possibly TRBD2 for D (6 bases). The CDR3 region has the DNA TGTGCCAGCAGCCCCACTTTAGCGGCCGGGGAGCTGTTTTTT. Translated, it gives CASSPTLAAGELFF.